This entry is about one T cell receptor beta chain. This sample is part of a study of CD8+ T cells in alopecia areata. On the study more broadly: Each day, treated patients took oral tofacitinib twice, at 5 to 10 mg per dose.

Isolated RNA was reverse transcribed into cDNA used as the sequencing template. Libraries were prepared by immunoSEQ multiplex PCR; TCRdb keeps only in-frame clonotypes and omits some of them. Among some 190,000 clones listed, more than 60% were seen once. The CDR3 extends over 15 amino acids. The germline V gene encodes CDR1 MDHEN and CDR2 SYDVKM. The V segment lost 5 bases and the J segment 0 bases; nucleotides outside the gene matches: 1. Treatment here: oral pan-JAK inhibitor, 5-10 mg twice daily. The source of this sequence is a human donor with alopecia areata. Sample: CD4+ T cells sorted from blood, taken around week 42, from a patient treated with tofacitinib. The chain couples TRBV28 to TRBJ1-6; 7 positions agree with TRBD1. CDR3 sequence reads: CASSGDSSYNSPLHF. The CDR3 DNA sequence: TGTGCCAGCAGTGGGGACAGCTCCTATAATTCACCCCTCCACTTT.